This T cell receptor (beta chain) was sequenced during a study of CD4 T cells in lung cancer (dated by TCRdb to the late 2010s). Notes on the research overall: In the study, blood T cells from NSCLC patients were screened for responses to candidate mutation-encoded neoepitopes, and neoantigen-specific CD4+ T-cell clones and TCRs were isolated. Treatments received by the patients before blood donation included platinum chemotherapy, and some patients received nivolumab or pembrolizumab. The patients who underwent resection had lung adenocarcinoma or squamous cell carcinoma, were aged 60 to 69 when blood was donated, and were mostly former smokers. Four patients undergoing curative-intent resections for stage I-III non-small cell lung cancer provided the tumor and non-adjacent lung tissue. Deep sequencing of TCRB was used to follow the frequency of neoantigen-specific clonotypes in tumor resections, non-adjacent lung and cultured T-cell products.

V gives up 8 bases and J gives up 4 bases, and the segment between their germline ends measures 17 bases. CDR1 and CDR2 (MDHEN, SYDVKM) derive from the germline V gene. The CDR3 sequence holds 15 residues, the cysteine and phenylalanine included. The CDR3 DNA has 45 bases and is translated from base 1. This clone was recorded a few times. This receptor's antigen is unknown. No base quality values were provided; no much bigger clone lies one nucleotide off. Libraries were built with the immunoSEQ multiplex PCR assay. DNA was isolated with Qiagen DNeasy or QIAamp micro DNA kits and TCRB sequenced with the Adaptive Biotechnology human TCRB sequencing kit. An Illumina MiSeq was used to sequence the TCRB libraries. Turning to the authors' computational methods: The kit provider's software was used to analyze TCRB sequence data, and Fisher's exact test was applied to assess tumor enrichment of clonotype templates. Sourced from immuneACCESS, this table was stored by TCRdb with only in-frame sequences that have V and J called. A share of the clones is absent; for the studies checked, an unresolved V gene accounts for under half, and the remainder has no known explanation. Clone size and V and J calls were adopted from that table, with D and trimming inferred from the DNA. This sample gives roughly 5,200 clones in total; 74% of them show up just once. The top ten constitute roughly 15% of the sample.

On the study overall, not on this receptor specifically: Rather than memory responses to the cancer, some blood-derived responses might reflect cross-reactivity or in vitro priming of naive T cells.

Source material: lung tumor tissue. The sequence links TRBV28 to TRBJ2-2; the best D guess is TRBD2, with 6 bases matching. The receptor's source is a man between 60 and 75 years old with non-small cell lung cancer. In nucleotides, the sequence is TGTGCCAGCGGGGTCGGAGGGCGTACCACCGGGGAGCTGTTTTTT. This sequence encodes CASGVGGRTTGELFF.